A selection of T cell receptor beta chains follows, all from one sample in a study of cytomegalovirus exposure and HLA in healthy donors. Method: immunoSEQ multiplex PCR; TCRdb's copy keeps in-frame clones and lacks some. The top ten hold 1.7% of the sample, which has 250,000 or so clones, 80% to 95% seen once. The sequenced sample consisted of PBMCs. These receptors came from a girl aged 2-10 years in good health and CMV-seronegative. Each CDR3 is given with its conserved first and last residue. The D gene is left open where the match is weak. The size field is filled for only some rows; it gives once, few, many or a size class.

v_gene	abundance	d_gene	j_gene	CDR3nt	CDR3aa
TRBV6-1	.	TRBD2	TRBJ2-7	TGTGCCAGCAGTGGTAAGGATAGCGGGAGACACGAGCAGTACTTC	CASSGKDSGRHEQYF
TRBV7-7	.	TRBD2	TRBJ2-1	TGTGCTAGCAGCTTAGTGACTCCTAGCGGGGGGAGTGAGCAGTTCTTC	CASSLVTPSGGSEQFF
TRBV28	.	TRBD1	TRBJ1-5	TGTGCCAGCAGTTCGGACAGGGTAAGCAATCAGCCCCAGCATTTT	CASSSDRVSNQPQHF
TRBV11-2	.	TRBD2	TRBJ2-5	TGTGCGGCGGGCCCGAGGCGGGGGGCTCAAGAGACCCAGTACTTC	CAAGPRRGAQETQYF
TRBV4-1	.	TRBD2	TRBJ2-3	TGCGCCAGCAGCCAAGAGGCGGGAGTCCCAGATACGCAGTATTTT	CASSQEAGVPDTQYF
TRBV6-5	.	.	TRBJ1-2	TGTGCCAGCAGCTACACGTCAGGGGCCAACTATGGCTACACCTTC	CASSYTSGANYGYTF
TRBV7-9	.	.	TRBJ2-5	TGTGCCAGCAGCTTCTATCCTGTTGAGACCCAGTACTTC	CASSFYPVETQYF
TRBV5-6	.	TRBD2	TRBJ2-5	TGTGCCAGCAGCTTGGCAAGCGGGGGGGCCGGCGAGACCCAGTACTTC	CASSLASGGAGETQYF
TRBV21-1	.	.	TRBJ1-5	TGTGCCAGTCGGGACAGGGGATTTAATCAGCCCCAGCATTTT	CASRDRGFNQPQHF
TRBV7-7	.	TRBD2	TRBJ2-5	TGTGCCAGCAGAGGAGGAGTAGCGGGCACCCAAGAGACCCAGTACTTC	CASRGGVAGTQETQYF
TRBV2	.	.	TRBJ2-1	TGTGCCAGCAGTGCTAGTTCCTACTCCTACAATGAGCAGTTCTTC	CASSASSYSYNEQFF
TRBV20-1	.	.	TRBJ1-2	TGCAGTGGGACAGACTATGGCTACACCTTC	CSGTDYGYTF
TRBV11-3	.	.	TRBJ2-1	TGTGCCAGCAGCTTAGACGGGGGTATTAGCAATGAGCAGTTCTTC	CASSLDGGISNEQFF
TRBV30	.	.	TRBJ1-2	TGTGCCTGGAGTAGTGGGGGAGGAGGATATGGCTACACCTTC	CAWSSGGGGYGYTF
TRBV27	.	TRBD1	TRBJ2-2	TGTGCCAGCAGTTATGACAGGGGGATTTCCGGGGAGCTGTTTTTT	CASSYDRGISGELFF
TRBV5-1	.	TRBD1	TRBJ2-7	TGCGCCAGCAGCCCCGGGACAGGGGGCTACGAGCAGTACTTC	CASSPGTGGYEQYF
TRBV5-6	.	TRBD1	TRBJ1-2	TGTGCCAGCAGACCCCGGGACAGGGCTGCGGACACCTTC	CASRPRDRAADTF
TRBV13	.	.	TRBJ2-2	TGTGCCAGCAGCTTAGGACAGGACACCGGGGAGCTGTTTTTT	CASSLGQDTGELFF
TRBV5-1	.	TRBD1	TRBJ1-1	TGCGCCAGCAGCGGTGGACAGGGGGCGCAAACTGAAGCTTTCTTT	CASSGGQGAQTEAFF
TRBV6-5	once	TRBD1	TRBJ2-5	TGTGCCAGCAGTTACTTGGGACAGGGGAGAGAGACCCAGTACTTC	CASSYLGQGRETQYF
TRBV30	.	.	TRBJ1-5	TGTGCCTGGAGCCCCCGTGGGCAGCCCAATCAGCCCCAGCATTTT	CAWSPRGQPNQPQHF
TRBV2	.	.	TRBJ1-2	TGTGCCAGCAGTGAACAAAACTATGGCTACACCTTC	CASSEQNYGYTF
TRBV18	.	TRBD1	TRBJ2-2	TGTGCCAGCTCACCACGGGACAGGGGAGGAACCGGGGAGCTGTTTTTT	CASSPRDRGGTGELFF
TRBV21-1	.	.	TRBJ2-1	TGTGCCAGCAGTTGCCCTGAGCGGGAGCCTCCCTACAATGAGCAGTTCTTC	CASSCPEREPPYNEQFF
TRBV29-1	.	TRBD1	TRBJ2-3	TGCAGCGTCCTGGGGACAGGGAGCACAGATACGCAGTATTTT	CSVLGTGSTDTQYF
TRBV6-5	.	.	TRBJ1-1	TGTGCCAGCATCTCTCCTTTGTACACTGAAGCTTTCTTT	CASISPLYTEAFF
TRBV2	.	TRBD1	TRBJ1-6	TGTGCCAGCACCGGGACAGGGAATAATTCACCCCTCCACTTT	CASTGTGNNSPLHF
TRBV7-3	.	TRBD2	TRBJ2-3	TGTGCCAGCAGCTTGGCGGGGGTGGGCCTGACAGATACGCAGTATTTT	CASSLAGVGLTDTQYF
TRBV27	.	.	TRBJ1-4	TGTGCCAGCAGCCCCAGGGACATTAATGAAAAACTGTTTTTT	CASSPRDINEKLFF
TRBV2	.	.	TRBJ1-6	TGTGCCAGCGGACTGGATTATAATTCACCCCTCCACTTT	CASGLDYNSPLHF
TRBV7-9	.	TRBD1	TRBJ2-7	TGTGCCAGCAGCTTAGTCGGGACAGTTTTCTACGAGCAGTACTTC	CASSLVGTVFYEQYF
TRBV25-1	.	.	TRBJ2-1	TGTGCCAGCAGTGAACAGGGGGGCAATGAGCAGTTCTTC	CASSEQGGNEQFF
TRBV27	.	.	TRBJ2-5	TGTGCCAGCAGTTTAGTGGGGAGCCAAGAGACCCAGTACTTC	CASSLVGSQETQYF
TRBV1	.	.	TRBJ1-2	TGCACCAGCAGCCAAGATGGGAACAGGTATGGCTACACCTTC	CTSSQDGNRYGYTF
TRBV5-4	.	.	TRBJ2-5	TGTGCCAGCAGCTTGAGGGGGGAGACCCAGTACTTC	CASSLRGETQYF
TRBV7-9	.	.	TRBJ1-1	TGTGCCAGCAGCTTAGTCCTCAGGGGAGAAGCTTTCTTT	CASSLVLRGEAFF
TRBV7-9	.	.	TRBJ2-7	TGTGCCAGCAGCCACTTCGTTGGGGGGGACAACTACGAGCAGTACTTC	CASSHFVGGDNYEQYF
TRBV30	.	.	TRBJ2-7	TGTGCCTGGAATAGGATTCAGGGCTACGAGCAGTACTTC	CAWNRIQGYEQYF
TRBV28	.	TRBD1	TRBJ2-3	TGTGCCAGCAGTTTGATAGGACAGGACACAGATACGCAGTATTTT	CASSLIGQDTDTQYF
TRBV5-6	.	.	TRBJ1-3	TGTGCCAGCAGCTTGCTTGAAATGACAGAAGCCTTCTCTGGAAACACCATATATTTT	CASSLLEMTEAFSGNTIYF
TRBV28	.	TRBD1	TRBJ2-7	TGTGCCAGCAGTTTGCCCGGGACAGGGACTTCCTACGAGCAGTACTTC	CASSLPGTGTSYEQYF
TRBV9	.	TRBD2	TRBJ2-3	TGTGCCAGCAGCGCCCCGGGACTACCGACTTCCACAGATACGCAGTATTTT	CASSAPGLPTSTDTQYF
TRBV13	.	TRBD1	TRBJ1-1	TGTGCCAGCAGCCTAGGCCCCAGGGGGAGGGCTTTCTTT	CASSLGPRGRAFF
TRBV9	.	.	TRBJ2-2	TGTGCCAGCAGCGCTGAGCCAGGGGTCGGGGAGCTGTTTTTT	CASSAEPGVGELFF
TRBV7-9	.	.	TRBJ1-2	TGTGCCAGCAGCTTAGCGGGAGGCAGGACCCTAACTAACTATGGCTACACCTTC	CASSLAGGRTLTNYGYTF
TRBV29-1	.	TRBD1	TRBJ2-7	TGCAGCGTAATAGACAGGGGTCGATACGAGCAGTACTTC	CSVIDRGRYEQYF
TRBV1	.	.	TRBJ2-3	TGCACCAGCAAACTACGGGGGGGTTCAGATACGCAGTATTTT	CTSKLRGGSDTQYF
TRBV28	once	TRBD1	TRBJ2-3	TGTGCCAGCATCCGGACAGGGGTCCCATCGCAGTATTTT	CASIRTGVPSQYF
TRBV7-6	.	.	TRBJ2-3	TGTGCCAGCAGCTTAGGAGCGGTGGATACGCAGTATTTT	CASSLGAVDTQYF
TRBV7-2	.	TRBD1	TRBJ2-7	TGTGCCAGCAGCTCAGACCCCGGACAGGGTTACGAGCAGTACTTC	CASSSDPGQGYEQYF
TRBV5-5	.	.	TRBJ2-7	TGTGCCAGCAGCCAAACGGGACTCGGGCAGTACTTC	CASSQTGLGQYF